The T cell receptor (beta chain) under discussion was sequenced for a study of blood T cell repertoires in COVID-19. The V gene lost 5 bases and the J gene lost 2 bases, with 13 bases spanning the gap. The CDR3 is 14 amino acids. Germline V CDR1 and CDR2: KGHSH, LQKENI. Measured with immunoSEQ multiplex PCR; TCRdb has only the in-frame clones, and not every one. There are approximately 350,000 clones in the sample; 85% to 90% occur only once, and about 6% lies in the top ten. The chain uses TRBV18 and TRBJ2-7; perhaps TRBD2 as D (6 bases). Sequencing was carried out using peripheral blood. The sequence derives from a woman aged 45-59 years with COVID-19, enrolled during active disease. As DNA, the CDR3 is TGTGCCAGCTCAGCGGGACGGGGGACCTACGAGCAGTACTTC. Translation gives CASSAGRGTYEQYF.